This T cell receptor (beta chain) was recovered during a study of cytomegalovirus exposure and HLA in healthy donors. This clone occurred once. The germline V gene has CDR1 MNHEY and CDR2 SMNVEV (reference sequence). The CDR3 is made up of 18 amino acids. Trimming took 6 bases from V and 4 from J; bases not matched to a gene: 19. Primers included in the PCR were 60 Vbeta and 13 Jbeta primers. The protocol was immunoSEQ multiplex PCR, while the TCRdb copy is restricted to in-frame clones and leaves out a portion. This table holds roughly 120,000 clones, around 77% found once. This sequence joins TRBV27 and TRBJ1-1; 8 positions agree with TRBD1. This clonotype was sampled from a human donor in good health. The specimen was PBMCs. CDR3 region: CASRPIAGTGAYGTEAFF. CDR3 nucleotides: TGTGCCAGCAGACCTATCGCCGGGACAGGTGCGTATGGCACTGAAGCTTTCTTT.